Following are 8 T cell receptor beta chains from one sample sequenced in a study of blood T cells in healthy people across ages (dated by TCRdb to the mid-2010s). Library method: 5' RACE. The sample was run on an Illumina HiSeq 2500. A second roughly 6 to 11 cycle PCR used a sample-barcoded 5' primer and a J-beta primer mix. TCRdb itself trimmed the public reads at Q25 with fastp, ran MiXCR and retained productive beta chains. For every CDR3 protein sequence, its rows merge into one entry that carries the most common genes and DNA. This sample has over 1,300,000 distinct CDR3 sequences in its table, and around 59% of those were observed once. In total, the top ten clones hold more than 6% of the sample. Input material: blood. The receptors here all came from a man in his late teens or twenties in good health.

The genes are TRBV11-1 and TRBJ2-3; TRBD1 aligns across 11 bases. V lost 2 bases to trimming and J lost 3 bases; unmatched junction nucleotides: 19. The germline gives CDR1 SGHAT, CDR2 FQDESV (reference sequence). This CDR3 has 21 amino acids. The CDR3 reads CASSLFGPRMDRGLQTDTQYF. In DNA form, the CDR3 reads TGTGCCAGCAGCTTATTTGGCCCCCGGATGGACAGGGGGCTACAAACAGATACGCAGTATTTT.

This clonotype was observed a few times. The CDR3 spells CASSDAGTPANYGYTF. The CDR3 DNA reads as TGTGCCAGCAGTGACGCCGGGACACCTGCGAACTATGGCTACACCTTC. This chain joins TRBV6-6 and TRBJ1-2; a weak D match, TRBD1 (6 bases). Deletions cut 5 bases from V and 2 bases from J, with 18 bases between. The CDR3 sequence is 16 residues long. Per germline, CDR1 MNHNY and CDR2 SVGAGI (reference sequence).

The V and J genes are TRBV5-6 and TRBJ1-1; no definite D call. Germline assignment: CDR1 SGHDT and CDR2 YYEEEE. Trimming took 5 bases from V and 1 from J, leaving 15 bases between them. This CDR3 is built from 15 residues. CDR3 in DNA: TGTGCCAGCAGACAATTTGGGGTGGGGAACACTGAAGCTTTCTTT. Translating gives CASRQFGVGNTEAFF.

In DNA, the CDR3 is TGTGCCAGCAGCTTAGGAGGTCCGGGGGGCCAAGAGACCCAGTACTTC. Encoded protein: CASSLGGPGGQETQYF. The chain carries TRBV7-7 and TRBJ2-5, with 7 bases that match TRBD2. Losses at the gene ends were 1 base for V and 1 base for J; bases not matched to a gene: 6. Germline V lookup: CDR1 SSHAT, CDR2 FNYEAQ (reference sequence). The CDR3 runs to 16 residues.

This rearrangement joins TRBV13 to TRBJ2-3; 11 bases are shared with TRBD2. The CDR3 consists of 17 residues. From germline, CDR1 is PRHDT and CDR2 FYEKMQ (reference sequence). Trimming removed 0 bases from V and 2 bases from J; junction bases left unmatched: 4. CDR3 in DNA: TGTGCCAGCAGCTTAGGAATAGCGGGGGGGATCACAGATACGCAGTATTTT. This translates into CASSLGIAGGITDTQYF. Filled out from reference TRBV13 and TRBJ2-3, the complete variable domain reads AAGVIQSPRHLIKEKRETATLKCYPIPRHDTVYWYQQGPGQDPQFLISFYEKMQSDKGSIPDRFSAQQFSDYHSELNMSSLELGDSALYFCASSLGIAGGITDTQYFGPGTRLTVL.

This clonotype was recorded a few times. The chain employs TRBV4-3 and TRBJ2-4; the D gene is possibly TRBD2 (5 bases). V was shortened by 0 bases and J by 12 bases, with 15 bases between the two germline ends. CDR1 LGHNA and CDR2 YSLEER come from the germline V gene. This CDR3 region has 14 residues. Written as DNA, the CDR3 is TGCGCCAGCAGCCAAGACAGGACTGGGCAACGTCAGTACTTC. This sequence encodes CASSQDRTGQRQYF.

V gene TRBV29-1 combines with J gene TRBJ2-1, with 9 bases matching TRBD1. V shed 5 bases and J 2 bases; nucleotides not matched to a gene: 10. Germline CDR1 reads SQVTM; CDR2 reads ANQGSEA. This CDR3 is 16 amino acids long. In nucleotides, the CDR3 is TGCAGCGTTCCGGAAAGAGGACAGGGGACCTACAATGAGCAGTTCTTC. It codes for CSVPERGQGTYNEQFF.

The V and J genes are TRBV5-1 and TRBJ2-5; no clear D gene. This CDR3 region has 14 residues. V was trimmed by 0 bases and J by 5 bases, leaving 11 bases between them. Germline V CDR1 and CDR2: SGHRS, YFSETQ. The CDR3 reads CASSLEPLGETQYF. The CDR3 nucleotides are TGCGCCAGCAGCTTGGAACCCCTAGGGGAGACCCAGTACTTC.